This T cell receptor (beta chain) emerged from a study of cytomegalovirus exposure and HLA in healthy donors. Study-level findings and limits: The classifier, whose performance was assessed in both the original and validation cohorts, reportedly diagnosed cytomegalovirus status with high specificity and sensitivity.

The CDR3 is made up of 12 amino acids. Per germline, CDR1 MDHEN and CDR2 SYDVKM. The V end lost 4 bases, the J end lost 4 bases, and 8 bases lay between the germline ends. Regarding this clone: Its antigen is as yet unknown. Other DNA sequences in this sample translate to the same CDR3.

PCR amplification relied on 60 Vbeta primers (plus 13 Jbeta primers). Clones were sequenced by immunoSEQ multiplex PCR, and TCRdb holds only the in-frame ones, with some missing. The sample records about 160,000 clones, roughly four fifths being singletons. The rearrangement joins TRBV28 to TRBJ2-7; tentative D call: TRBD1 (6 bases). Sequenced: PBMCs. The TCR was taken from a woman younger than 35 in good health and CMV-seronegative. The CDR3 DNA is TGTGCCAGCAGTTCAGGGGTTTACGAGCAGTACTTC. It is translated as CASSSGVYEQYF.